This entry lists 23 T cell receptor beta chains sequenced from one sample in a study of identical twins (dated by TCRdb to 2015 to 2016). Libraries were constructed by 5' RACE. Sequencing was performed on an Illumina HiSeq 2000. The public reads were reprocessed in TCRdb via fastp at Q25 and MiXCR, keeping in-frame beta chains. Entries that share a CDR3 protein sequence are merged under the most common genes and DNA. This sample gives roughly 280,000 distinct CDR3 sequences in total; 8.5% to 9.5% of them show up just once. Around 7.1% of the sample is taken by the ten largest. These data also formed part of another study, on yellow fever vaccine responses in identical twins.

The source material was CD8+ T cells sorted from blood. The receptors come from a woman aged 18-35 years in good health.

The genes are TRBV29-1 and TRBJ2-7, with D uncertain. Germline V gives CDR1 SQVTM, CDR2 ANQGSEA. CDR3 length: 13 residues. Trimming stripped 6 bases from V and 2 bases from J, with 14 bases between. The CDR3 coding sequence is TGCAGCGTCGTAAGGCTCGGCACCTACGAGCAGTACTTC. Its translation is CSVVRLGTYEQYF.

DNA for the CDR3: TGTGCCTGGAGTGCGACAGAGAACACTGAAGCTTTCTTT. Protein product: CAWSATENTEAFF. The V and J genes are TRBV30 and TRBJ1-1, with D possibly matching TRBD1 (5 bases). CDR1 is GTSNPN, CDR2 SVGIG, per germline (reference sequence). Trimming removed 1 base at V and 1 base at J, with 7 bases between. The CDR3 runs 13 residues.

There are a few counts of this clonotype. The rearrangement links TRBV7-9 to TRBJ2-3, with D possibly TRBD2 on 6 matching bases. This CDR3 has 13 residues. With 8 bases removed from V and 5 bases from J, the gap between germline ends came to 14 bases. CDR1 SEHNR and CDR2 FQNEAQ come from the germline V gene (reference sequence). CDR3 sequence reads: CASAVGGEDTQYF. For the CDR3, the DNA is TGTGCCAGCGCGGTCGGGGGAGAAGATACGCAGTATTTT.

This clonotype showed up many times. The chain has TRBV7-9 and TRBJ2-7; 7 nucleotides line up with TRBD2. The CDR3 is 13 residues long. CDR1 and CDR2 (germline): SEHNR, FQNEAQ (reference sequence). The V segment lost 5 bases and the J segment 3 bases; nucleotides outside the gene matches: 4. The CDR3 sequence: CASSPPSGYEQYF. CDR3 in DNA: TGTGCCAGCAGCCCCCCTAGCGGCTACGAGCAGTACTTC.

The V call is TRBV11-2, the J call TRBJ2-3; the D gene is possibly TRBD1 (7 bases). Per germline, CDR1 SGHAT and CDR2 FQNNGV. The CDR3 totals 16 residues. V lost 1 base to trimming and J lost 4 bases, with 15 bases between them. The CDR3 protein is CASSLVVRGEADTQYF. In DNA form, the CDR3 reads TGTGCCAGCAGCTTAGTCGTCAGGGGGGAGGCAGATACGCAGTATTTT.

V and J are TRBV15 and TRBJ2-7, with D possibly matching TRBD1 (5 bases). The germline CDR1 and CDR2 sequences are LNHNV and YYDKDF (reference sequence). CDR3 size: 15 residues. Trimming stripped 0 bases from V and 7 bases from J, with 16 bases between. The CDR3 sequence: CATSRDGARAEEQYF. As DNA, the CDR3 is TGTGCCACCAGCAGAGACGGCGCCAGGGCGGAGGAGCAGTACTTC. Full variable domain (outside the CDR3, taken from reference TRBV15 and TRBJ2-7): DAMVIQNPRYQVTQFGKPVTLSCSQTLNHNVMYWYQQKSSQAPKLLFHYYDKDFNNEADTPDNFQSRRPNTSFCFLDIRSPGLGDTAMYLCATSRDGARAEEQYFGPGTRLTVT.

The chain has TRBV20-1 and TRBJ2-4; possibly TRBD2 for D (6 bases). Germline-derived CDR1 and CDR2 are DFQATT and SNEGSKA (reference sequence). CDR3 length equals 14 residues. Trimming shortened V by 3 bases and J by 1 base, and 10 bases separated the two germline ends. The CDR3 reads CSASGGSAKNIQYF. CDR3 DNA: TGCAGTGCTAGCGGAGGGTCGGCCAAAAACATTCAGTACTTC.

The chain links TRBV25-1 to TRBJ2-3, with D unclear. The CDR3 loop spans 14 amino acids. Germline values: CDR1 MGHDK, CDR2 SYGVNS. Trimming cost V 2 bases and J 2 bases, with 8 bases left between them. The CDR3 DNA is TGTGCCAGCAGTGAAAGGAAGGTCACAGATACGCAGTATTTT. Residues: CASSERKVTDTQYF. Supplemented by reference TRBV25-1 and TRBJ2-3, the full variable domain reads EADIYQTPRYLVIGTGKKITLECSQTMGHDKMYWYQQDPGMELHLIHYSYGVNSTEKGDLSSESTVSRIRTEHFPLTLESARPSHTSQYLCASSERKVTDTQYFGPGTRLTVL.

This clonotype was picked up many times. The CDR3 DNA sequence: TGCAGCGTTGAAGCCAGGGGAGGGATTTACAATGAGCAGTTCTTC. Protein sequence: CSVEARGGIYNEQFF. V gene TRBV29-1 combines with J gene TRBJ2-1; TRBD2 is a possible D gene (7 bases). Germline loops: CDR1 SQVTM, CDR2 ANQGSEA. CDR3 length: 15 amino acids. V was shortened by 1 base and J by 4 bases, with 14 bases between the two germline ends.

This sequence joins TRBV3-1 and TRBJ2-7; possible D gene TRBD1, 6 bases. The V and J ends lost 2 bases and 1 base respectively, with 12 bases between them. This CDR3 has 15 residues. The germline CDR1 and CDR2 sequences are LGHDT and YNNKEL (reference sequence). CDR3 sequence: CASSQMRDTSYEQYF. As DNA, the CDR3 is TGTGCCAGCAGCCAAATGAGGGACACTTCCTACGAGCAGTACTTC.

The chain employs TRBV7-6 and TRBJ2-7; 11 bases fit TRBD2. The junction had 4 bases not matched to a gene; V was cut back by 1 base and J by 5 bases. The germline V gene has CDR1 SGHVS and CDR2 FNYEAQ. The CDR3 contains 15 residues. CDR3 nucleotide sequence: TGTGCCAGCAGCTTAGGCGCTAGCGGGGGGAACGAGCAGTACTTC. As protein: CASSLGASGGNEQYF.

This clonotype was recorded many times. The rearrangement links TRBV2 to TRBJ2-7, with D unclear. Germline CDR1 and CDR2: SNHLY and FYNNEI. The CDR3 sequence is 14 residues long. Trimming cost V 0 bases and J 4 bases, with 10 bases left between them. The CDR3 loop is CASSEALSTYEQYF. The CDR3 nucleotides are TGTGCCAGCAGTGAAGCGCTCTCTACTTACGAGCAGTACTTC. The variable domain in full, completed from reference TRBV2 and TRBJ2-7, reads EPEVTQTPSHQVTQMGQEVILRCVPISNHLYFYWYRQILGQKVEFLVSFYNNEISEKSEIFDDQFSVERPDGSNFTLKIRSTKLEDSAMYFCASSEALSTYEQYFGPGTRLTVT.

This clonotype has ten or more counts. The V and J genes are TRBV24-1 and TRBJ2-7; no clear D gene. Between the trimmed V and J ends, which lost 4 bases and 3 bases, there was a span of 6 bases. There are 12 residues in the CDR3. Germline V gene sequence: CDR1 KGHDR, CDR2 SFDVKD. The CDR3 loop is CATSDGYYEQYF. The CDR3 coding sequence is TGTGCCACCAGTGACGGATACTACGAGCAGTACTTC.

The rearrangement joins TRBV7-9 to TRBJ2-3; TRBD1 matches at 8 bases. The V segment lost 4 bases and the J segment 5 bases; nucleotides outside the gene matches: 8. The CDR3 spans 15 residues. Per the germline V gene, CDR1 is SEHNR and CDR2 is FQNEAQ (reference sequence). CDR3 sequence (DNA): TGTGCCAGCAGCTCCGGACAGGGAAATATAGATACGCAGTATTTT. Protein product: CASSSGQGNIDTQYF.

This clonotype showed up many times. V and J are TRBV6-5 and TRBJ2-4; 8 bases line up with TRBD2. This CDR3 is built from 16 residues. V gave up 0 bases and J gave up 1 base; unmatched junction bases: 2. Germline CDR1 reads MNHEY; CDR2 reads SVGAGI. CDR3: CASSYSREGAKNIQYF. For the CDR3, the DNA is TGTGCCAGCAGTTACTCCCGGGAGGGGGCCAAAAACATTCAGTACTTC.

This clonotype was observed many times. The J gene is TRBJ2-3, the V gene TRBV29-1; D is perhaps TRBD2 (6 bases). The CDR3 runs 14 residues. The V end lost 5 bases, the J end lost 3 bases, and 15 bases lay between the germline ends. In germline, CDR1 is SQVTM, CDR2 ANQGSEA. CDR3 in amino acids: CSVHLGLSTDTQYF. CDR3 DNA sequence: TGCAGCGTTCATCTGGGACTTTCAACAGATACGCAGTATTTT.

The V and J genes are TRBV20-1 and TRBJ2-7; 7 bases fit TRBD1. This CDR3 comprises 13 residues. Germline V gene data show CDR1 as DFQATT and CDR2 as SNEGSKA (reference sequence). The V and J ends lost 3 bases and 2 bases, in that order; junction bases with no gene match: 4. DNA for the CDR3: TGCAGTGCTAGGGGGGACAGTCCCTACGAGCAGTACTTC. Its protein is CSARGDSPYEQYF.

This clonotype turned up a few times. V gene TRBV27 combines with J gene TRBJ1-5, with D maybe TRBD1 (5 bases). From germline, CDR1 is MNHEY and CDR2 SMNVEV (reference sequence). The germline V and J ends were trimmed by 5 bases and 1 base, with 9 bases remaining between them. This CDR3 has 14 residues. The CDR3 DNA reads as TGTGCCAGCAGTAATTCAGGGAGCAATCAGCCCCAGCATTTT. Its protein is CASSNSGSNQPQHF.

This clonotype has only a few counts. This rearrangement joins TRBV5-1 to TRBJ1-1; TRBD1 is a possible D gene (6 bases). Deletions cut 4 bases from V and 0 bases from J, with 16 bases between. There are 16 residues in the CDR3. In germline, CDR1 is SGHRS, CDR2 YFSETQ. CDR3 amino acids: CASSHTGIGMNTEAFF. The DNA of the CDR3 is TGCGCCAGCAGCCATACAGGGATCGGCATGAACACTGAAGCTTTCTTT.

This clonotype was counted many times. The J gene is TRBJ1-1, the V gene TRBV20-1; 7 bases line up with TRBD1. This CDR3 has 12 amino acids. V lost 3 bases, J lost 6 bases, and 4 bases stayed unmatched. Germline lookup yields CDR1 DFQATT and CDR2 SNEGSKA (reference sequence). CDR3 sequence: CSASWDSPEAFF. The CDR3 nucleotides are TGCAGTGCTAGTTGGGACAGCCCTGAAGCTTTCTTT.

Regarding this clonotype: This may stem from a read error, because a much larger clone lies one nucleotide away. This rearrangement joins TRBV10-3 to TRBJ2-2, with D tentatively TRBD1 (5 bases). This CDR3 spans 14 amino acids. Germline-derived CDR1 and CDR2 are ENHRY and SYGVKD. As DNA, the CDR3 is TGTACCATCCCTCAGGACACTAACACCGGGGAGCTGTTTTTT. Protein sequence: CTIPQDTNTGELFF.

This clonotype was seen at least ten times. The CDR3 DNA follows: TGCAGTGCTAGCAATCAGCCCCAGCATTTT. This sequence encodes CSASNQPQHF. The V call is TRBV20-1, the J call TRBJ1-5; D is uncertain. V shed 3 bases and J shed 3 bases, with 0 bases lying between them. CDR1 and CDR2 from the germline V gene are DFQATT and SNEGSKA (reference sequence). The CDR3 has 10 amino acids.

This chain connects TRBV7-2 to TRBJ2-7, with TRBD2 matching over 11 bases. J was trimmed by 4 bases and V by 4 bases; bases with no gene match: 3. In germline, CDR1 is SGHTA, CDR2 FQGNSA. This CDR3 is 14 amino acids long. CDR3 sequence (DNA): TGTGCCAGCAGCTGGGGACTAGCGGTATACGAGCAGTACTTC. This translates into CASSWGLAVYEQYF. Full variable domain (outside the CDR3, taken from reference TRBV7-2 and TRBJ2-7): GAGVSQSPSNKVTEKGKDVELRCDPISGHTALYWYRQSLGQGLEFLIYFQGNSAPDKSGLPSDRFSAERTGGSVSTLTIQRTQQEDSAVYLCASSWGLAVYEQYFGPGTRLTVT.